This TCR beta chain originates from a study of blood T cell repertoires in COVID-19. The repertoire was sequenced with immunoSEQ multiplex PCR; TCRdb's copy has only in-frame clones and lacks some. This sample yields 100,000 to 150,000 clones, of which more than 70% are seen a single time; about 5.4% belongs to the top ten. This sequence originates from a human donor in a cohort sampled during active COVID-19. The sequenced material came from peripheral blood.

CDR3 residues: CASSLGRDTRNTEAFF. The CDR3 nucleotides are TGTGCCAGCAGCTTAGGCCGGGACACCAGGAACACTGAAGCTTTCTTT. The V call is TRBV7-9, the J call TRBJ1-1; D might be TRBD1 (6 bases). There are 16 residues in the CDR3. The ends were cut back, 1 base at V and 1 base at J, with 13 bases in the middle. Germline lookup yields CDR1 SEHNR and CDR2 FQNEAQ (reference sequence). Full variable domain (outside the CDR3, taken from reference TRBV7-9 and TRBJ1-1): DTGVSQNPRHKITKRGQNVTFRCDPISEHNRLYWYRQTLGQGPEFLTYFQNEAQLEKSRLLSDRFSAERPKGSFSTLEIQRTEQGDSAMYLCASSLGRDTRNTEAFFGQGTRLTVV.